The 28 T cell receptor beta chains below come from one sample, sequenced in a study of identical twins. TCRdb re-analysed the 5' RACE reads in MiXCR, keeping a single row per CDR3 protein. The sample shows hundreds of thousands of distinct CDR3 sequences, roughly 24% of them seen only once. These same data were also listed under a study on T cells expressing NK-cell markers.

Sequenced sample: CD4+ T cells sorted from blood. The receptors stem from a woman younger than 30 in good health.

The rearrangement uses TRBV5-1 and TRBJ1-6; D is ambiguous. With 0 bases removed from V and 5 bases from J, the gap between germline ends came to 12 bases. The germline CDR1 and CDR2 sequences are SGHRS and YFSETQ. The length of the CDR3 is 16 residues. The CDR3 coding sequence is TGCGCCAGCAGCTTGGTGGCGGGAGTTAATAATTCACCCCTCCACTTT. Translated: CASSLVAGVNNSPLHF.

The V and J genes are TRBV21-1 and TRBJ2-4. TRBV21-1 is assigned pseudogene status. This CDR3 region has 16 residues. The CDR3 loop is CASSTKGNAGKNIQYF. CDR3 DNA sequence: TGTGCCAGCAGCACGAAAGGAAATGCTGGTAAAAACATTCAGTACTTC.

This clonotype has a handful of counts. The gene calls are TRBV5-1 and TRBJ2-5; 7 nucleotides agree with TRBD2. The CDR3 covers 15 residues. The V gene end was trimmed by 3 bases and the J gene end by 2 bases; junction bases not matched to a gene: 7. The V gene's germline CDR1 is SGHRS and CDR2 YFSETQ. CDR3 DNA: TGCGCCAGCAGCTATTCTCCAGCGGGGCAAGAGACCCAGTACTTC. Translated, it gives CASSYSPAGQETQYF.

J is TRBJ2-3 and V is TRBV9, with D unresolved. This CDR3 is built from 12 residues. Germline V lookup: CDR1 SGDLS, CDR2 YYNGEE. Trimming took off 7 bases at V and 8 bases at J, with 14 bases between the two ends. CDR3 sequence: CASAIHPGTQYF. CDR3 DNA sequence: TGTGCCAGCGCCATACATCCCGGTACGCAGTATTTT.

The CDR3: CASSPPPIAGLETQYF. The CDR3 bases are TGTGCCAGCAGCCCCCCGCCAATAGCGGGACTAGAGACCCAGTACTTC. The chain joins TRBV9 to TRBJ2-5, with 8 bases matching TRBD2. The CDR3 is made up of 16 amino acids. In germline, CDR1 is SGDLS, CDR2 YYNGEE. V lost 4 bases, J lost 4 bases, and 12 bases stayed unmatched.

This chain connects TRBV10-3 to TRBJ1-1; no reliable D call. Germline V gives CDR1 ENHRY, CDR2 SYGVKD. CDR3 size: 12 residues. V dropped 4 bases and J dropped 2 bases, with 5 bases sitting between them. CDR3 sequence reads: CAISASNTEAFF. CDR3 coding DNA: TGTGCCATCAGTGCATCTAACACTGAAGCTTTCTTT.

This clonotype was counted only a few times. The V call is TRBV21-1, the J call TRBJ1-6; the DNA was not used to check the table's D call, TRBD1. TRBV21-1 counts as a pseudogene. The CDR3 runs to 13 residues. The CDR3 is CASSNEGNSPLHF. The CDR3 DNA sequence: TGTGCCAGCAGCAACGAGGGGAATTCACCCCTCCACTTT.

This sequence joins TRBV7-2 and TRBJ2-1; D ambiguous. V was clipped by 5 bases and J by 13 bases, with 21 bases between them. The CDR3 has 14 residues. In germline, CDR1 is SGHTA, CDR2 FQGNSA. DNA for the CDR3: TGTGCCAGCAGCACCCTTAGGTCCCACCGCCGACAGTTCTTC. This translates into CASSTLRSHRRQFF.

This chain uses TRBV27 with TRBJ2-3, with D possibly TRBD2 on 7 matching bases. Trimming removed 5 bases at V and 4 bases at J, with 16 bases between. Germline assignment: CDR1 MNHEY and CDR2 SMNVEV (reference sequence). The CDR3 consists of 15 residues. The CDR3 protein is CASSPLQGGADTQYF. CDR3 DNA: TGTGCCAGCAGTCCATTACAGGGAGGGGCAGATACGCAGTATTTT.

This clonotype appeared many times. This chain joins TRBV12-3 or TRBV12-4 and TRBJ2-7; tentatively, D is TRBD1 (5 bases). V was shortened by 7 bases and J by 0 bases, with 10 bases between the two germline ends. CDR3 length equals 13 residues. CDR3 protein: CASKSGPSYEQYF. The DNA of the CDR3 is TGTGCCAGCAAGTCAGGGCCCTCCTACGAGCAGTACTTC.

J is TRBJ2-1 and V is TRBV5-1; the D is unclear. The CDR3 consists of 15 residues. Germline values: CDR1 SGHRS, CDR2 YFSETQ. The ends were cut back, 3 bases at V and 4 bases at J, with 14 bases in the middle. CDR3 nucleotides: TGCGCCAGCAGCTACGGCGCGGCCAATTACAATGAGCAGTTCTTC. It encodes CASSYGAANYNEQFF.

This clonotype was counted only a few times. The chain carries TRBV29-1 and TRBJ2-1; D remains unclear. Deletions cut 0 bases from V and 9 bases from J, with 12 bases between. Germline CDR1 and CDR2: SQVTM and ANQGSEA. CDR3 length: 13 amino acids. The CDR3 nucleotides read TGCAGCGTTGAAGATATGTACGGCGGTGAGCAGTTCTTC. This sequence encodes CSVEDMYGGEQFF.

This clonotype was detected a few times. The J gene is TRBJ2-5, the V gene TRBV5-1, with 10 bases fitting TRBD1. V was clipped by 4 bases and J by 4 bases; unmatched bases: 7. The CDR3 totals 15 residues. Germline lookup yields CDR1 SGHRS and CDR2 YFSETQ. CDR3: CASSRTGGVAETQYF. The CDR3 DNA is TGCGCCAGCAGCCGGACAGGGGGGGTGGCAGAGACCCAGTACTTC.

This clonotype appeared many times. This chain connects TRBV2 to TRBJ2-5, with 12 nucleotides matching TRBD2. The J segment lost 5 bases and the V segment lost 6 bases, leaving 4 bases of the junction unmatched. Germline assignment: CDR1 SNHLY and CDR2 FYNNEI. The CDR3 contains 14 residues. DNA for the CDR3: TGTGCCAGCAGGCTAGCGGGAGGGTCGGAGACCCAGTACTTC. This translates into CASRLAGGSETQYF.

This clonotype was counted ten times or more. The chain links TRBV28 to TRBJ2-5; D is undetermined. The CDR3 spans 13 residues. Germline CDR1 reads MDHEN; CDR2 reads SYDVKM. With 8 bases removed from V and 4 bases from J, the gap between germline ends came to 14 bases. In DNA, the CDR3 is TGTGCCAGCCAGGATTTCAATGTAGAGACCCAGTACTTC. Protein product: CASQDFNVETQYF.

Ten or more counts support this clonotype. The rearrangement uses TRBV5-1 and TRBJ2-3; 7 bases map to TRBD1. This CDR3 is built from 14 residues. CDR1 is SGHRS, CDR2 YFSETQ, per germline. V gave up 4 bases and J gave up 6 bases; unmatched junction bases: 8. CDR3 nucleotides: TGCGCCAGCAGCCAACCCGACAGGGCGGATACGCAGTATTTT. Translated, it gives CASSQPDRADTQYF. Full variable domain (remainder filled in from reference TRBV5-1 and TRBJ2-3): KAGVTQTPRYLIKTRGQQVTLSCSPISGHRSVSWYQQTPGQGLQFLFEYFSETQRNKGNFPGRFSGRQFSNSRSEMNVSTLELGDSALYLCASSQPDRADTQYFGPGTRLTVL.

The chain joins TRBV20-1 to TRBJ2-7; TRBD1 matches 10 bases. Unmatched junction bases numbered 8, after V lost 5 bases and J lost 1 base. The CDR3 has 15 residues. Looked up from germline, CDR1 is DFQATT and CDR2 is SNEGSKA (reference sequence). This CDR3 is CSARTPGQGSYEQYF. In nucleotides, the CDR3 is TGCAGTGCTCGCACCCCGGGACAGGGGTCCTACGAGCAGTACTTC.

This clonotype has only a few counts. The chain has TRBV6-2 or TRBV6-3 and TRBJ2-3, with a tentative D call TRBD2 (5 bases). This CDR3 has 14 amino acids. Trimming left V 6 bases short and J 1 base short, with 11 bases between. Germline CDR1 is MNHEY and CDR2 is SVGEGT. The CDR3 reads CASRVLEGTDTQYF. In DNA form, the CDR3 reads TGTGCCAGCAGGGTCTTGGAGGGCACAGATACGCAGTATTTT.

The V and J genes are TRBV6-5 and TRBJ1-4; maybe TRBD1 (5 bases). Germline CDR1 is MNHEY and CDR2 is SVGAGI. The V end was cut by 4 bases, the J end by 5 bases, with 14 bases between. The CDR3 length is 15 residues. CDR3 DNA: TGTGCCAGCAGTTCCGGTTTTGCAGGGAATGAAAAACTGTTTTTT. This gives the protein CASSSGFAGNEKLFF.

The chain joins TRBV4-1 to TRBJ2-1; possibly TRBD1 or TRBD2 for D (5 bases each). The CDR3 spans 15 residues. V lost 1 base to trimming and J lost 4 bases, with 11 bases between them. The germline V gene encodes CDR1 MGHRA and CDR2 YSYEKL. The CDR3 loop is CASSQGGVPYNEQFF. DNA of the CDR3: TGCGCCAGCAGCCAAGGAGGGGTCCCATACAATGAGCAGTTCTTC.

This clonotype was observed many times. The chain uses TRBV4-3 and TRBJ2-1; TRBD2 is a possible D gene (6 bases). This CDR3 contains 15 residues. V gave up 1 base and J gave up 4 bases, with 11 bases separating them. Looked up from germline, CDR1 is LGHNA and CDR2 is YSLEER. The CDR3 DNA is TGCGCCAGCAGCCAAGTTAGCGGAGATTACAATGAGCAGTTCTTC. Protein sequence: CASSQVSGDYNEQFF.

The genes are TRBV7-6 and TRBJ2-1; no reliable D call. The CDR3 is 13 residues long. Germline CDR1 and CDR2: SGHVS and FNYEAQ. V shed 3 bases and J shed 8 bases, with 11 bases lying between them. The CDR3 sequence is CASSFTPTDEQFF. Written as DNA, the CDR3 is TGTGCCAGCAGCTTTACTCCCACGGATGAGCAGTTCTTC.

The rearrangement joins TRBV14 to TRBJ2-1; D is uncertain. The CDR3 runs to 14 residues. CDR1 and CDR2 (germline): SGHDN, FVKESK. The V end lost 4 bases, the J end lost 10 bases, and 17 bases lay between the germline ends. The CDR3 reads CASSPQLDPGEQFF. The CDR3 DNA follows: TGTGCCAGCAGCCCCCAATTGGACCCTGGCGAGCAGTTCTTC.

The chain employs TRBV2 and TRBJ2-2, with D possibly TRBD1 on 5 matching bases. The germline CDR1 and CDR2 sequences are SNHLY and FYNNEI. This CDR3 is built from 15 residues. V lost 7 bases and J lost 3, with 15 bases in between. CDR3 in DNA: TGTGCCAGCACGGAAGGGGCATGGGACACCGGGGAGCTGTTTTTT. This translates into CASTEGAWDTGELFF.

A few counts support this clonotype. V gene TRBV25-1 combines with J gene TRBJ2-5; D tentatively fits TRBD1 or TRBD2 (5 bases each). V dropped 4 bases and J dropped 4 bases, with 10 bases sitting between them. CDR1 and CDR2 from the germline V gene are MGHDK and SYGVNS. The CDR3 extends over 13 amino acids. This chain's CDR3 is CASSAPGTETQYF. The CDR3 nucleotides are TGTGCCAGCAGTGCTCCAGGGACAGAGACCCAGTACTTC.

This clonotype was seen only a few times. The CDR3 nucleotides are TGTGCCAGCAGTGAAGAGCCGGACCCTGAAAAACTGTTTTTT. Amino acid sequence: CASSEEPDPEKLFF. The chain links TRBV6-1 to TRBJ1-4; D not certain. Germline CDR1 MNHNS, CDR2 SASEGT. This CDR3 is 14 amino acids long. V was clipped by 1 base and J by 7 bases, with 10 bases between them.

This clonotype was found a few times. CDR3 amino acids: CASSSWGTGELFF. The CDR3, as DNA: TGTGCCAGCAGCTCCTGGGGGACCGGGGAGCTGTTTTTT. V gene TRBV5-5 combines with J gene TRBJ2-2; D possibly matches TRBD1 or TRBD2 (5 bases each). Deletions cut 3 bases from V and 5 bases from J, with 8 bases between. The CDR3 sequence is 13 residues long. Germline V lookup: CDR1 SGHKS, CDR2 YYEKEE (reference sequence).

J is TRBJ2-7 and V is TRBV5-1; possible D gene TRBD2, 6 bases. The CDR3 runs to 15 residues. Trimming cost V 2 bases and J 7 bases, with 19 bases left between them. Per the germline V gene, CDR1 is SGHRS and CDR2 is YFSETQ. The CDR3 protein is CASSLTGDRRGEQYF. The CDR3 nucleotides are TGCGCCAGCAGCTTAACGGGCGACAGACGGGGGGAGCAGTACTTC.